What follows describes a single T cell receptor (beta chain). This entry comes from a study of control samples from healthy donors and cancer patients. Repertoires were generated with immunoSEQ multiplex PCR, while TCRdb's copy carries only in-frame clones and drops some. Of tens of thousands of clones detected, 82% appear once; the ten largest clones hold around 10%. The CDR3 spans 14 residues. The ends lost 4 bases at V and 4 bases at J; junction bases unmatched: 4. CDR1 and CDR2 from the germline V gene are LGHDT and YNNKEL (reference sequence). The clonotype originates from a woman aged 60-75 years in good health. Sequencing used blood. J is TRBJ2-7 and V is TRBV3-1 (or the pseudogene TRBV3-2); 10 bases agree with TRBD2. Written as DNA, the CDR3 is TGTGCCAGCAGCCCCAGGGGACTAGCGTACGAGCAGTACTTC. This encodes CASSPRGLAYEQYF.